Below are 7 T cell receptor beta chains sequenced from a single sample in a study of T cell responses to AZD1222 COVID-19 vaccine. Clones were read by immunoSEQ multiplex PCR, and TCRdb kept only the in-frame ones, dropping some. The sample holds 100,000 or so clones, roughly 87% seen once. The sample was peripheral blood, taken 28 days after the second AZD1222 dose. The receptor source for this set is an adult who received the AZD1222 COVID-19 vaccine.

The chain couples TRBV5-6 to TRBJ1-4; unclear D gene. V lost 7 bases and J lost 8, with 15 bases in between. The CDR3 consists of 13 residues. CDR1 and CDR2 (germline): SGHDT, YYEEEE. CDR3: CASARALGEKLFF. In nucleotides, the CDR3 is TGTGCCAGCGCAAGGGCCTTGGGGGAAAAACTGTTTTTT.

The V and J genes are TRBV7-2 and TRBJ2-7, with 12 bases fitting TRBD2. The V segment lost 2 bases and the J segment 2 bases; nucleotides outside the gene matches: 10. Germline V gives CDR1 SGHTA, CDR2 FQGNSA. The CDR3 is 18 amino acids. The CDR3 DNA reads TGTGCCAGCAGCTTAAGGCGGGGGCTAGCGGGAGGGACCTACGAGCAGTACTTC. This sequence encodes CASSLRRGLAGGTYEQYF.

This rearrangement joins TRBV30 to TRBJ2-1, with D uncertain. Trimming took off 1 base at V and 6 bases at J, with 7 bases between the two ends. Looked up from germline, CDR1 is GTSNPN and CDR2 is SVGIG (reference sequence). The CDR3 runs to 12 residues. The CDR3 nucleotides read TGTGCCTGGAGTGGGCTAGGCAATGAGCAGTTCTTC. Protein sequence: CAWSGLGNEQFF. Using reference TRBV30 and TRBJ2-1 for the parts outside the CDR3, the full variable domain is SQTIHQWPATLVQPVGSPLSLECTVEGTSNPNLYWYRQAAGRGLQLLFYSVGIGQISSEVPQNLSASRPQDRQFILSSKKLLLSDSGFYLCAWSGLGNEQFFGPGTRLTVL.

This clone is a singleton in its sample. The chain combines TRBV18 with TRBJ1-6; 7 bases match TRBD1. Germline lookup yields CDR1 KGHSH and CDR2 LQKENI. V lost 2 bases to trimming and J lost 7 bases; unmatched junction nucleotides: 11. The CDR3 is made up of 17 amino acids. The CDR3, as DNA: TGTGCCAGCTCACCAAAACCGACAGGGAGAGGGAATTCACCCCTCCACTTT. Amino acid sequence: CASSPKPTGRGNSPLHF.

The chain carries TRBV11-2 and TRBJ2-3; D ambiguous. V lost 0 bases and J 0 bases, leaving 4 bases between the germline ends. CDR1 and CDR2 from the germline V gene are SGHAT and FQNNGV. The length of the CDR3 is 14 residues. CDR3 sequence reads: CASSLDLSTDTQYF. In DNA, the CDR3 is TGTGCCAGCAGCTTAGATCTCAGCACAGATACGCAGTATTTT.

The chain carries TRBV6-5 and TRBJ1-1, with 7 positions matching TRBD1. CDR1 is MNHEY, CDR2 SVGAGI, per germline. This CDR3 has 14 amino acids. V dropped 5 bases and J dropped 3; count of bases not matched to a gene: 6. The CDR3 coding sequence is TGTGCCAGCAGTCTCGGGACAGACTACACTGAAGCTTTCTTT. Protein sequence: CASSLGTDYTEAFF.

This chain uses TRBV30 with TRBJ2-1; D might be TRBD2 (6 bases). This CDR3 has 14 residues. With 4 bases removed from V and 10 bases from J, the gap between germline ends came to 20 bases. Per the germline V gene, CDR1 is GTSNPN and CDR2 is SVGIG (reference sequence). The CDR3 region is CAWKLDGTRREQFF. Written as DNA, the CDR3 is TGTGCCTGGAAGTTGGATGGGACTCGCCGGGAGCAGTTCTTC.